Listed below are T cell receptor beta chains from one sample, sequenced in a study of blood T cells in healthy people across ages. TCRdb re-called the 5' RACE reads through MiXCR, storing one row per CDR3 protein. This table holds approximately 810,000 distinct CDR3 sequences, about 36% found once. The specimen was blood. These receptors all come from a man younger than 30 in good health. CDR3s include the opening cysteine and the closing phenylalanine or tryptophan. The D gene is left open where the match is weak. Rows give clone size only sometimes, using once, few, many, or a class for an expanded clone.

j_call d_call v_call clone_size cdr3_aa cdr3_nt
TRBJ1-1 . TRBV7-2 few CASSLRLGQQAFF TGTGCCAGCAGCTTAAGACTGGGACAACAAGCTTTCTTT
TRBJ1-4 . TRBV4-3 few CASSQDSGRIREKLFF TGCGCCAGCAGCCAAGATTCGGGCAGAATTAGAGAAAAACTGTTTTTT
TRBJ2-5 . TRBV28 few CASRALQGIRETQYF TGTGCCAGCAGAGCCCTCCAGGGAATTAGGGAGACCCAGTACTTC
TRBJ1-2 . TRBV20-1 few CSARATTGGLGYTF TGCAGTGCTAGAGCAACCACGGGGGGGTTGGGCTACACCTTC
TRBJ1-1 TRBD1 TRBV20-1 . CSARDLRGLAFF TGCAGTGCTAGGGATCTCAGGGGGCTCGCTTTCTTT
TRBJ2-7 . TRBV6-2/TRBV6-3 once CASSLYPGSPEQYF TGTGCCAGCAGTCTCTATCCAGGGAGTCCCGAGCAGTACTTC
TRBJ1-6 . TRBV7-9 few CASSGGGSPLHF TGTGCCAGCAGCGGGGGCGGCTCACCCCTCCACTTT
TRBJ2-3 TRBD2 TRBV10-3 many CAIEASGTDTQYF TGTGCCATCGAGGCTAGCGGTACAGATACGCAGTATTTT
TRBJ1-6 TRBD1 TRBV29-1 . CSVPSPGQHNSPLHF TGCAGCGTCCCTAGTCCGGGACAGCATAATTCACCCCTCCACTTT
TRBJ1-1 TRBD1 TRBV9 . CASSPPTGTGEAFF TGTGCCAGCAGCCCCCCCACCGGGACAGGTGAAGCTTTCTTT
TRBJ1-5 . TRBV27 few CASSLSAGHQPQHF TGTGCCAGCAGTTTATCGGCAGGGCATCAGCCCCAGCATTTT
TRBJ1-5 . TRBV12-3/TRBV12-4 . CASSTSRKNPGQPQHF TGTGCCAGCAGTACTTCCCGGAAAAACCCGGGGCAGCCCCAGCATTTT
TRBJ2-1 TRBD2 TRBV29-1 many CSVEGLAEISYNEQFF TGCAGCGTTGAAGGTCTAGCGGAGATCTCTTACAATGAGCAGTTCTTC
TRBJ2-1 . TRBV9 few CASSVAGAWNEQFF TGTGCCAGCAGCGTAGCGGGGGCATGGAATGAGCAGTTCTTC
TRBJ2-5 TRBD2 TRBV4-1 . CASSQAPFRGGKETQYF TGCGCCAGCAGCCAAGCCCCCTTTCGGGGGGGGAAGGAGACCCAGTACTTC